This T cell receptor beta chain was obtained from a study of blood T cell repertoires in COVID-19. Study as a whole: The United States, Italy and Spain provided the acute and convalescent COVID-19 samples. Sources were T cells, B-cell-depleted T cells, or PBMCs; the material itself was cDNA or gDNA.

The authors' processing: Reference gene primer amplification gave estimated nucleated cell counts. Generated by immunoSEQ multiplex PCR, the TCRdb table keeps only in-frame clones and is missing some. That table supplies the V and J calls and clone size; D and trimming were determined from the DNA. The sample includes about 220,000 clones, approximately 82% of them seen just once. Germline CDR1 and CDR2: MGHRA and YSYEKL. Germline trimming cut 4 bases from V and 5 bases from J; bases unmatched to any gene: 8. CDR3 length: 15 residues. Material: peripheral blood. This chain links TRBV4-1 with TRBJ2-7; 10 bases are shared with TRBD1. The receptor comes from a man aged 40-49 years who had recovered from COVID-19. CDR3 bases: TGCGCCAGCAGCCCTCCGGGACAGGGGACCCACGAGCAGTACTTC. It encodes CASSPPGQGTHEQYF.